These 8 T cell receptor beta chains were all obtained from the same sample, sequenced in a study of OX40 agonist ivuxolimab in advanced cancers. Repertoires were generated with immunoSEQ multiplex PCR, while TCRdb's copy carries only in-frame clones and drops some. This table holds approximately 74,000 clones, around 90% found once. This material consisted of CD4+ or CD8+ T cells sorted from blood, taken in a trial of the OX40 agonist ivuxolimab. The receptors stem from an adult with an advanced solid tumor such as melanoma, head and neck, liver or kidney cancer.

This sequence joins TRBV19 and TRBJ2-1, with a possible D match to TRBD2 (6 bases). V lost 3 bases to trimming and J lost 8 bases, with 14 bases between them. There are 14 residues in the CDR3. Per the germline V gene, CDR1 is LNHDA and CDR2 is SQIVND (reference sequence). CDR3 sequence (DNA): TGTGCCAGTAGTATTTTTAGTCGCGGGGATGAGCAGTTCTTC. This sequence encodes CASSIFSRGDEQFF.

V usage is TRBV19 and J usage is TRBJ1-2; a weak D match, TRBD1 (5 bases). Germline V CDR1 and CDR2: LNHDA, SQIVND (reference sequence). V was trimmed by 2 bases and J by 8 bases, leaving 21 bases between them. The CDR3 length is 16 residues. CDR3 loop: CASSISRTGLYWGYTF. The CDR3 nucleotides read TGTGCCAGTAGTATAAGTCGGACGGGACTCTACTGGGGCTACACCTTC.

This clone was seen a handful of times. This chain links TRBV28 with TRBJ2-7; TRBD2 is a possible D gene (5 bases). From germline, CDR1 is MDHEN and CDR2 SYDVKM. CDR3 length equals 13 residues. Trimming took 6 bases from V and 11 from J, leaving 20 bases between them. The CDR3 loop is CASSSAGSEQEYF. For the CDR3, the DNA is TGTGCCAGCAGCTCGGCGGGTTCAGAGCAGGAGTACTTC.

V and J are TRBV6-5 and TRBJ2-1; the D gene is possibly TRBD1 (5 bases). Trimming took off 2 bases at V and 4 bases at J, with 12 bases between the two ends. The CDR3 extends over 15 amino acids. The germline CDR1 and CDR2 sequences are MNHEY and SVGAGI. The chain's CDR3 is CASSYGQGSYNEQFF. The CDR3 coding sequence is TGTGCCAGCAGTTACGGCCAGGGATCTTACAATGAGCAGTTCTTC.

The chain joins TRBV12-5 to TRBJ2-6; D not certain. V gave up 0 bases and J gave up 0 bases, with 21 bases separating them. Germline V gene lookup returns CDR1 LGHNT and CDR2 FRNRAP. CDR3 length: 21 amino acids. The CDR3 sequence: CASGLVLDQRSSSSGANVLTF. The CDR3 nucleotides are TGTGCTAGTGGTTTGGTACTCGATCAGAGAAGCTCAAGCTCTGGGGCCAACGTCCTGACTTTC.

The genes are TRBV7-9 and TRBJ1-1, with D perhaps matching TRBD1 (6 bases). V was pared by 1 base and J by 5 bases, with 23 bases between. In germline, CDR1 is SEHNR, CDR2 FQNEAQ (reference sequence). There are 18 residues in the CDR3. The CDR3 region has the DNA TGTGCCAGCAGCTTAGTGTGGGGGGGCGGCACGGGAACGACTGAAGCTTTCTTT. This encodes CASSLVWGGGTGTTEAFF.

This chain uses TRBV9 with TRBJ2-1; TRBD1 is a possible D gene (6 bases). The V end lost 4 bases, the J end lost 10 bases, and 12 bases lay between the germline ends. The CDR3 runs 12 residues. Germline values: CDR1 SGDLS, CDR2 YYNGEE. Here the CDR3 reads CASSQQGYEQFF. The CDR3 DNA reads as TGTGCCAGCAGCCAGCAGGGGTACGAGCAGTTCTTC.

A single count supports this clone. The chain has TRBV6-1 and TRBJ2-7, with D perhaps matching TRBD2 (6 bases). The germline CDR1 and CDR2 sequences are MNHNS and SASEGT. Trimming cost V 3 bases and J 0 bases, with 9 bases left between them. The CDR3 sequence is 14 residues long. The CDR3 protein is CASSEEGLSYEQYF. The CDR3 nucleotides read TGTGCCAGCAGTGAGGAGGGGCTCTCCTACGAGCAGTACTTC.